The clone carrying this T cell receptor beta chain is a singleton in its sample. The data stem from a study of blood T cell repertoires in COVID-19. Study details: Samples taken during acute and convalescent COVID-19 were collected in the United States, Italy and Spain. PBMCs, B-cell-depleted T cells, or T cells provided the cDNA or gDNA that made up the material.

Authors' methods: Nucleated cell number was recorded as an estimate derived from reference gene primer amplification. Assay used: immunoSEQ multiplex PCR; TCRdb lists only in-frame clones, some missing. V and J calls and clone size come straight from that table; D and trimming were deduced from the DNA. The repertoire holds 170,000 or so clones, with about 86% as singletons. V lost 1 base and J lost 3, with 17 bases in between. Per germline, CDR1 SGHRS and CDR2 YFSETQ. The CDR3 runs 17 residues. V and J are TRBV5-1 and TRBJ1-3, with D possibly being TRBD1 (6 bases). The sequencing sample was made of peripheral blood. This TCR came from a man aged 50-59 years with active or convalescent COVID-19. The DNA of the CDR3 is TGCGCCAGCAGCTTGAATGCAGGGGCAAGCTTTGGAAACACCATATATTTT. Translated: CASSLNAGASFGNTIYF.